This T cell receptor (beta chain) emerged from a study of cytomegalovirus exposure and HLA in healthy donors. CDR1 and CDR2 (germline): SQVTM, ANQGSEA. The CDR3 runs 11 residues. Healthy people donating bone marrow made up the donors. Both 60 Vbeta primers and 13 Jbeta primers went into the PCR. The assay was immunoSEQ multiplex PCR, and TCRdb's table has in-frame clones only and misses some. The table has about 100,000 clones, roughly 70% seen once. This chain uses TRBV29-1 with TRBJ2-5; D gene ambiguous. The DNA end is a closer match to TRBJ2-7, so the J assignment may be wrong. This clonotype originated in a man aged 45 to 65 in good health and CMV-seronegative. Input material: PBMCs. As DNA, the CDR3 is TGCAGCGTTGGTCAGGTACGCGAGCAGTACTTC. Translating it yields CSVGQVREQYF.